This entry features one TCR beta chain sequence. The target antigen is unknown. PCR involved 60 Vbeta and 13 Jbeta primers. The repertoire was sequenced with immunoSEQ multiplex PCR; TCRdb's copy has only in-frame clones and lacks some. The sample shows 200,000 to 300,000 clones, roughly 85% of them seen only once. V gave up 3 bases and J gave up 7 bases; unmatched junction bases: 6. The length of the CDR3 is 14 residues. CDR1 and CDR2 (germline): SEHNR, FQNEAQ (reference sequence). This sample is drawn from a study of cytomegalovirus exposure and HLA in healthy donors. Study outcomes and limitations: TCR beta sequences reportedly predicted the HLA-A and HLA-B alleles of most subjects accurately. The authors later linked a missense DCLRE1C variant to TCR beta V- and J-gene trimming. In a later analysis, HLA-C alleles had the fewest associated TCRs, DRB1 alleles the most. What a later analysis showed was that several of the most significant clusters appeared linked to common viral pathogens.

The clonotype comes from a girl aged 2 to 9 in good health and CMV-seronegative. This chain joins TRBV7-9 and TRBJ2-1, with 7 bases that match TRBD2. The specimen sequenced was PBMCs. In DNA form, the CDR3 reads TGTGCCAGCAGCTTGGGGCGGGAGTTAAATGAGCAGTTCTTC. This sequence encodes CASSLGRELNEQFF.